The rows below give T cell receptor beta chains drawn from one sample of a study of identical twins. TCRdb independently ran MiXCR on the 5' RACE reads; one entry per CDR3 protein. The table has 200,000 to 250,000 distinct CDR3 sequences, approximately 7.1% seen once. The same data also contributed to another study, on T cells expressing NK-cell markers.

The sample consisted of CD8+ T cells sorted from blood. Receptors originate from a young woman in good health. The CDR3 runs from the conserved cysteine through the conserved F or W. Each record gives: J gene, clone size, V gene, CDR3 protein. Size values are once, few and many counts, or a class for expanded clones, and some rows have none.

TRBJ2-1 | many | TRBV14 | CASSQVGQYNEQFF
TRBJ2-7 | many | TRBV5-1 | CASTPGQHPYEQYF
TRBJ2-1 | . | TRBV11-1 | CASSSPVAGLSESSYNEQFF
TRBJ2-7 | . | TRBV12-3/TRBV12-4 | CASSLPGNPYEQYF
TRBJ2-1 | many | TRBV12-3/TRBV12-4 | CASSLRPSSYNEQFF
TRBJ2-5 | medium-sized | TRBV6-1 | CASRGLAGGPETQYF
TRBJ1-2 | few | TRBV19 | CASSISQSGSGGYTF
TRBJ2-1 | . | TRBV7-2 | CASSVTYEQFF
TRBJ1-1 | many | TRBV5-6 | CASSGTPLGTEAFF
TRBJ1-1 | many | TRBV4-1 | CASSLDARSGNTEAFF
TRBJ1-5 | . | TRBV6-1 | CASSLGGIGNQPQHF
TRBJ2-2 | . | TRBV6-1 | CASSLRTGGGELFF
TRBJ1-5 | . | TRBV9 | CASSVGTGGGNQPQHF
TRBJ2-7 | few | TRBV7-9 | CASSLTQGAYEQYF
TRBJ2-6 | . | TRBV6-5 | CASSYSARGANVLTF
TRBJ2-1 | . | TRBV20-1 | CSARVSGRPPRITYNEQFF
TRBJ2-7 | . | TRBV12-3/TRBV12-4 | CASSLSLYRSEQYF
TRBJ2-7 | . | TRBV9 | CASSVGPLSGRGGYEQYF
TRBJ2-1 | few | TRBV9 | CASTEGSLAGGRGEQFF
TRBJ2-1 | many | TRBV25-1 | CASSELAGTGHGQQFF
TRBJ2-3 | many | TRBV15 | CATSRWGRETDTQYF
TRBJ2-7 | . | TRBV9 | CASSVSGLNEYEQYF
TRBJ2-7 | . | TRBV27 | CASSLSVEGYEQYF